The 14 T cell receptor beta chains below all came from one sample that was sequenced in a study of T cell responses to AZD1222 COVID-19 vaccine. Repertoires were generated with immunoSEQ multiplex PCR, while TCRdb's copy carries only in-frame clones and drops some. In the table there are fewer than 200,000 clones, around 89% of which are singletons. The sequenced sample was peripheral blood, obtained 28 days after the second AZD1222 dose. These receptors all stem from an adult who received the AZD1222 COVID-19 vaccine.

The DNA of the CDR3 is TGTGCCAGCAGTTCCTCCGACAGGGTGTACGAGCAGTACTTC. Translated: CASSSSDRVYEQYF. The chain has TRBV6-6 and TRBJ2-7, with 7 nucleotides matching TRBD1. CDR3 length equals 14 residues. Germline V CDR1 and CDR2: MNHNY, SVGAGI (reference sequence). After removal of 4 bases from V and 4 bases from J, the junction contained 7 bases not matched to a gene.

The chain employs TRBV12-5 and TRBJ1-5; no clear D gene. CDR1 LGHNT and CDR2 FRNRAP come from the germline V gene. Deletions cut 6 bases from V and 4 bases from J, with 10 bases between. The CDR3 totals 13 residues. The CDR3 DNA reads as TGTGCTAGTGGCCCCGGGCCGAATCAGCCCCAGCATTTT. It encodes CASGPGPNQPQHF.

The CDR3 region has the DNA TGTGCCAGCAGTGTTCGACAGGGGGTAGGTTCACCCCTCCACTTT. Protein: CASSVRQGVGSPLHF. The chain couples TRBV6-4 to TRBJ1-6; 9 bases map to TRBD1. This CDR3 is 15 amino acids long. Germline V gene sequence: CDR1 MRHNA, CDR2 SNTAGT. The V and J ends lost 4 bases and 9 bases, in that order; junction bases with no gene match: 7.

This clone was seen only once. The V gene is TRBV3-1 (or the pseudogene TRBV3-2), the J gene TRBJ1-2, with D tentatively TRBD1 (6 bases). The CDR3 runs 13 residues. The V gene lost 4 bases and the J gene lost 8 bases, with 14 bases spanning the gap. Germline lookup yields CDR1 LGHDT and CDR2 YNNKEL (reference sequence). This CDR3 reads CASSPGDTEGYTF. The CDR3 coding sequence is TGTGCCAGCAGCCCGGGGGACACTGAGGGCTACACCTTC.

This clone was found many times. V usage is TRBV29-1 and J usage is TRBJ2-7; no firm D call. Germline loops: CDR1 SQVTM, CDR2 ANQGSEA. This CDR3 has 12 amino acids. Trimming removed 7 bases from V and 0 bases from J, with 10 bases in between. This CDR3 is CSGRTYSYEQYF. DNA for the CDR3: TGCAGCGGGCGGACCTACTCCTACGAGCAGTACTTC.

The chain uses TRBV19 and TRBJ1-5; the D is unclear. V was pared by 5 bases and J by 6 bases, with 20 bases between. Germline V gene sequence: CDR1 LNHDA, CDR2 SQIVND (reference sequence). This CDR3 spans 16 amino acids. CDR3 amino acids: CASSWGWKKEGQPQHF. In DNA, the CDR3 is TGTGCCAGTAGTTGGGGATGGAAAAAGGAGGGTCAGCCCCAGCATTTT.

This clone was picked up many times. This chain connects TRBV19 to TRBJ1-5; TRBD1 aligns across 7 bases. Trimming cost V 3 bases and J 4 bases; bases outside gene matches: 9. Germline V gene sequence: CDR1 LNHDA, CDR2 SQIVND (reference sequence). The CDR3 has 16 residues. CDR3 in amino acids: CASSMTSGTANQPQHF. In nucleotides, the CDR3 is TGTGCCAGTAGTATGACCTCCGGGACAGCTAATCAGCCCCAGCATTTT.

The rearrangement joins TRBV3-1 (or the pseudogene TRBV3-2) to TRBJ1-1; D call uncertain. Between the trimmed V and J ends, which lost 4 bases and 1 base, there was a span of 7 bases. Looked up from germline, CDR1 is LGHDT and CDR2 is YNNKEL (reference sequence). The CDR3 is made up of 13 amino acids. As DNA, the CDR3 is TGTGCCAGCAGCCGGTCCGCGAACACTGAAGCTTTCTTT. This sequence encodes CASSRSANTEAFF.

The chain links TRBV6-2 or TRBV6-3 to TRBJ2-7; D is ambiguous. Germline loops: CDR1 MNHEY, CDR2 SVGEGT. The length of the CDR3 is 12 residues. V was clipped by 5 bases and J by 6 bases, with 11 bases between them. CDR3 in amino acids: CASSQADIEQYF. In nucleotides, the CDR3 is TGTGCCAGCAGTCAAGCCGATATCGAGCAGTACTTC.

The rearrangement uses TRBV7-9 and TRBJ2-2; D may be TRBD2 (6 bases). V was cut by 2 bases and J by 0 bases, with 7 bases left in between. The CDR3 is made up of 15 amino acids. Germline values: CDR1 SEHNR, CDR2 FQNEAQ (reference sequence). CDR3 amino acids: CASSLRGTNTGELFF. DNA of the CDR3: TGTGCCAGCAGCTTACGGGGGACGAACACCGGGGAGCTGTTTTTT.

The V and J genes are TRBV7-9 and TRBJ2-7; D is possibly TRBD1 or TRBD2 (5 bases each). Germline lookup yields CDR1 SEHNR and CDR2 FQNEAQ (reference sequence). This CDR3 spans 14 amino acids. V was cut by 5 bases and J by 2 bases, with 13 bases left in between. CDR3 in amino acids: CASSQGERTYEQYF. CDR3 DNA sequence: TGTGCCAGCAGCCAGGGAGAGAGAACCTACGAGCAGTACTTC.

The chain joins TRBV15 to TRBJ2-2; no definite D call. Per the germline V gene, CDR1 is LNHNV and CDR2 is YYDKDF (reference sequence). There are 15 residues in the CDR3. V lost 1 base, J lost 7 bases, and 13 bases lay in between. CDR3 loop: CATSRGQASVGELFF. In nucleotides, the CDR3 is TGTGCCACCAGCAGAGGGCAAGCCTCCGTCGGGGAGCTGTTTTTT.

V and J are TRBV3-1 (or the pseudogene TRBV3-2) and TRBJ1-1; 7 bases align to TRBD1. CDR1 and CDR2 from the germline V gene are LGHDT and YNNKEL (reference sequence). The junction had 4 bases not matched to a gene; V was cut back by 7 bases and J by 8 bases. The CDR3 contains 11 residues. The CDR3 sequence is CASTIQGEAFF. CDR3 in DNA: TGTGCCAGCACCATACAGGGGGAAGCTTTCTTT.

The J gene is TRBJ1-2, the V gene TRBV5-8; 8 nucleotides match TRBD1. The CDR3 runs 16 residues. V lost 0 bases to trimming and J lost 3 bases; unmatched junction nucleotides: 7. Germline CDR1 is SGHTS and CDR2 is YDEGEE. CDR3: CASSLDRGSGYYGYTF. CDR3 nucleotide sequence: TGTGCCAGCAGCTTGGACAGGGGGTCCGGGTACTATGGCTACACCTTC.